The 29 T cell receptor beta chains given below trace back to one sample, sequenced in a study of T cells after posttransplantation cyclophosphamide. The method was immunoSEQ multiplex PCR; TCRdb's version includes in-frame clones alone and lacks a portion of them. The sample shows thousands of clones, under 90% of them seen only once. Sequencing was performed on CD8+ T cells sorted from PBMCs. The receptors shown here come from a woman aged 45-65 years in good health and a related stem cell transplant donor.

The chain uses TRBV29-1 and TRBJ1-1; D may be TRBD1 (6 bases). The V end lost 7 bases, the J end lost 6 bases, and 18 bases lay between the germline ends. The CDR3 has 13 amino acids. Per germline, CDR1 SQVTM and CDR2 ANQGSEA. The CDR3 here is CSARVGEGAEAFF. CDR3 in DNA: TGCAGCGCCCGAGTGGGTGAGGGGGCTGAAGCTTTCTTT.

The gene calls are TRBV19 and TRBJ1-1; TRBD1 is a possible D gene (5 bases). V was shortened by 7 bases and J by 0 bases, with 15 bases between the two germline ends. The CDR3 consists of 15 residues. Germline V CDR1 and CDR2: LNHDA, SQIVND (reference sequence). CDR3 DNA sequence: TGTGCCAGTACGGGGGGAATCGACATGAACACTGAAGCTTTCTTT. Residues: CASTGGIDMNTEAFF.

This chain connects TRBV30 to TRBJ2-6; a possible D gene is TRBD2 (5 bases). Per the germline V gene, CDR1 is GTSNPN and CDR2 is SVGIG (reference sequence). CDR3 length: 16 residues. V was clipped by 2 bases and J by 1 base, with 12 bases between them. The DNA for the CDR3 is TGTGCCTGGAGTCCCGGGGAGATTTCTGGGGCCAACGTCCTGACTTTC. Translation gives CAWSPGEISGANVLTF.

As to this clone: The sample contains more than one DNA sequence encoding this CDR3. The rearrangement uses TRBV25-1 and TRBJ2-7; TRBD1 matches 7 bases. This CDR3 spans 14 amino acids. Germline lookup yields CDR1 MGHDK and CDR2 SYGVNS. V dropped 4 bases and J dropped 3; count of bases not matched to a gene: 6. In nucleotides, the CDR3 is TGTGCCAGCAGTGTAAACAGGGGTGTCTACGAGCAGTACTTC. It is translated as CASSVNRGVYEQYF.

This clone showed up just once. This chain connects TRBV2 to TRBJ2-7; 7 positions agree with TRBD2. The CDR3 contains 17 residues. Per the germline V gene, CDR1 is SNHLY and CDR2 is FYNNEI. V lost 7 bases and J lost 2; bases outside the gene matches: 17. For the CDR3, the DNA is TGTGCCAGCACCGAGAGCCCGACACTAGCGACCACCTACGAGCAGTACTTC. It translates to CASTESPTLATTYEQYF.

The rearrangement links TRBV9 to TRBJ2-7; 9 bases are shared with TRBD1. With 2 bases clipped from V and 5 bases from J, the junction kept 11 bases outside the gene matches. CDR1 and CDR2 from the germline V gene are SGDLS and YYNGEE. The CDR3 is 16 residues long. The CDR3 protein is CASSVETGQGSNEQYF. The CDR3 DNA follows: TGTGCCAGCAGCGTCGAGACGGGACAGGGATCGAACGAGCAGTACTTC. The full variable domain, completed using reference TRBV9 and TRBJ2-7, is DSGVTQTPKHLITATGQRVTLRCSPRSGDLSVYWYQQSLDQGLQFLIQYYNGEERAKGNILERFSAQQFPDLHSELNLSSLELGDSALYFCASSVETGQGSNEQYFGPGTRLTVT.

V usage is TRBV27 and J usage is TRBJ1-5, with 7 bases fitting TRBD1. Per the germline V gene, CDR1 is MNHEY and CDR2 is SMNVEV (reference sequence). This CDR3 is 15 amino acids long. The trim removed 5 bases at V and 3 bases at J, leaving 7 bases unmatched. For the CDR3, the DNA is TGTGCCAGCAGTGTGACGGGACAGCTCAATCAGCCCCAGCATTTT. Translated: CASSVTGQLNQPQHF.

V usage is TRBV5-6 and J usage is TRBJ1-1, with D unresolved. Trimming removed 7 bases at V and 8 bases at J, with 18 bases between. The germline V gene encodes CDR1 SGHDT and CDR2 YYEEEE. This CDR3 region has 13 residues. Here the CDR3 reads CASLKSRVTEAFF. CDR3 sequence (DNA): TGTGCCAGCTTAAAAAGCCGGGTTACCGAAGCTTTCTTT.

DNA of the CDR3: TGCGCCAGCAGGGACAGGTTGGACTATGGCTACACCTTC. Translated: CASRDRLDYGYTF. The chain is built from TRBV10-2 and TRBJ1-2; 7 nucleotides align to TRBD1. This CDR3 has 13 amino acids. CDR1 is WSHSY and CDR2 is SAAADI in the germline V gene. V gave up 6 bases and J gave up 3 bases; unmatched junction bases: 4.

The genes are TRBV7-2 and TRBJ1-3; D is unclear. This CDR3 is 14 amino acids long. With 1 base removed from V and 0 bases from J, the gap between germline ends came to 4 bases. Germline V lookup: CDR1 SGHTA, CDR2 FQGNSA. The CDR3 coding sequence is TGTGCCAGCAGCTTAGGAGGCTCTGGAAACACCATATATTTT. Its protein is CASSLGGSGNTIYF.

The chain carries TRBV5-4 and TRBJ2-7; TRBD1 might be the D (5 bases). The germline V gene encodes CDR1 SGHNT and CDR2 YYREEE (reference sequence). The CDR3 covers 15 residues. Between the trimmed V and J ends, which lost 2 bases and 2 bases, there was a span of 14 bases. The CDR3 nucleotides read TGTGCCAGCAGCTTTGGGGCCGGTGGCGCCTACGAGCAGTACTTC. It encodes CASSFGAGGAYEQYF.

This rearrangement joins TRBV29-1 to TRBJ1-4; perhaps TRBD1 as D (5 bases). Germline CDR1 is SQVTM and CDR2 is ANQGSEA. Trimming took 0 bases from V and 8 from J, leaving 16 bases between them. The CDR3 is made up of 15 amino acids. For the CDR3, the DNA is TGCAGCGTTGAAGATTTCGGGCAGGGTCGAGAAAAACTGTTTTTT. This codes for CSVEDFGQGREKLFF.

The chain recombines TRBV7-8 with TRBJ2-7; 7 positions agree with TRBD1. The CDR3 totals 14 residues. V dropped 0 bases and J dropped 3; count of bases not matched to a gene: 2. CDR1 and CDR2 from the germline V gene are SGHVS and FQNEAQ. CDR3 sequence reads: CASSLARQGYEQYF. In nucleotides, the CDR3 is TGTGCCAGCAGCTTAGCCCGACAGGGCTACGAGCAGTACTTC. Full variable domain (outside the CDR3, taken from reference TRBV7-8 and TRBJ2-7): GAGVSQSPRYKVAKRGQDVALRCDPISGHVSLFWYQQALGQGPEFLTYFQNEAQLDKSGLPSDRFFAERPEGSVSTLKIQRTQQEDSAVYLCASSLARQGYEQYFGPGTRLTVT.

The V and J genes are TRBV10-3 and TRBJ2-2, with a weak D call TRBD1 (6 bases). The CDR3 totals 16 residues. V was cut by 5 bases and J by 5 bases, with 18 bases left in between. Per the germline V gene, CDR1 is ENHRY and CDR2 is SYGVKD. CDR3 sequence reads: CAISYTQGDETGELFF. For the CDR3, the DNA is TGTGCCATCAGTTACACACAGGGAGATGAAACCGGGGAGCTGTTTTTT.

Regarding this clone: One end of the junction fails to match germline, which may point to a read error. The CDR3 DNA follows: TGTGCCTGCTCACAGGAGAGTTATTACGAGCAGTACTTC. Its translation is CACSQESYYEQYF. The V and J genes are TRBV18 and TRBJ2-7, with D possibly matching TRBD1 (5 bases). CDR1 and CDR2 (germline): KGHSH, LQKENI. The CDR3 is 13 amino acids.

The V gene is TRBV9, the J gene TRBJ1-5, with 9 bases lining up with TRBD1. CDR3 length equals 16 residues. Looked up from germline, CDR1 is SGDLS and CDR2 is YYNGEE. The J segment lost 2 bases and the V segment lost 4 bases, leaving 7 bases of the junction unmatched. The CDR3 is CASSLGTGMGNQPQHF. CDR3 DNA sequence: TGTGCCAGCAGCCTTGGGACAGGGATGGGCAATCAGCCCCAGCATTTT.

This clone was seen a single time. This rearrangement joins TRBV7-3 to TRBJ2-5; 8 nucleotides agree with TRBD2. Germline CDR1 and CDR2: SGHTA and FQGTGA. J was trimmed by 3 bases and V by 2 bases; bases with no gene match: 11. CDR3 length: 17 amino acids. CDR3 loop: CASSLDKVAGGEETQYF. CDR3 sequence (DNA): TGTGCCAGCAGCTTAGACAAAGTTGCGGGAGGAGAAGAGACCCAGTACTTC. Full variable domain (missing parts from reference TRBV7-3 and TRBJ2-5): GAGVSQTPSNKVTEKGKYVELRCDPISGHTALYWYRQSLGQGPEFLIYFQGTGAADDSGLPNDRFFAVRPEGSVSTLKIQRTERGDSAVYLCASSLDKVAGGEETQYFGPGTRLLVL.

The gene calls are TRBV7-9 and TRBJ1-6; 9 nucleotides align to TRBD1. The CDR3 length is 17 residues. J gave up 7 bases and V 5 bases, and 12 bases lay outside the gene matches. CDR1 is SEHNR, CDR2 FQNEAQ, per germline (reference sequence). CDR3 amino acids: CASSRPGADRGNSPLHF. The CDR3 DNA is TGTGCCAGCAGCCGCCCGGGCGCGGACAGGGGCAATTCACCCCTCCACTTT.

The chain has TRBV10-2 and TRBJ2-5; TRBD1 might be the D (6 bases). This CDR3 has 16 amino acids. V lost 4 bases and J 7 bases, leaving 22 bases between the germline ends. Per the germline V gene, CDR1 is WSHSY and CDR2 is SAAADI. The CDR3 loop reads CASSARGQRPPGTQYF. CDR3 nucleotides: TGCGCCAGCAGTGCGCGCGGACAGAGACCGCCCGGGACCCAGTACTTC.

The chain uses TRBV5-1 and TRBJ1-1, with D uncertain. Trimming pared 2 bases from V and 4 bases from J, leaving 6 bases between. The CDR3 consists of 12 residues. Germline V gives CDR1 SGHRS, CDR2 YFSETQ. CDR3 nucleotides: TGCGCCAGCAGCTTCCGGGGCACTGAAGCTTTCTTT. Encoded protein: CASSFRGTEAFF.

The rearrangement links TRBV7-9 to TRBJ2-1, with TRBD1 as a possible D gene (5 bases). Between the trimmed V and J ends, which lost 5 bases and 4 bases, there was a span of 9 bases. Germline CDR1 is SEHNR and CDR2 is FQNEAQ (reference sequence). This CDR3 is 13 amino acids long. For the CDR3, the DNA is TGTGCCAGCAGCCCCGACAGTTACAATGAGCAGTTCTTC. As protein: CASSPDSYNEQFF. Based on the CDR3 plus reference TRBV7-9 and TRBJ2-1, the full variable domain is DTGVSQNPRHKITKRGQNVTFRCDPISEHNRLYWYRQTLGQGPEFLTYFQNEAQLEKSRLLSDRFSAERPKGSFSTLEIQRTEQGDSAMYLCASSPDSYNEQFFGPGTRLTVL.

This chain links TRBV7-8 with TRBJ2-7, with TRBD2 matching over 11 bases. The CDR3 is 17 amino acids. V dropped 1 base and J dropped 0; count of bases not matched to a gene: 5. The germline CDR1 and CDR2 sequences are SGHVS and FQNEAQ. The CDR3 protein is CASSLETSGAGSYEQYF. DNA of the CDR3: TGTGCCAGCAGCTTAGAGACTAGCGGGGCCGGCTCCTACGAGCAGTACTTC.

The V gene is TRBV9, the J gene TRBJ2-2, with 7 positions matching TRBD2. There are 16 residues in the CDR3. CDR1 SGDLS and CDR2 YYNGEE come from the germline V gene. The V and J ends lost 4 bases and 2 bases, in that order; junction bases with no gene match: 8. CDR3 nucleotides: TGTGCCAGCAGCCCTCGGGGAGGGGTAAACACCGGGGAGCTGTTTTTT. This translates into CASSPRGGVNTGELFF.

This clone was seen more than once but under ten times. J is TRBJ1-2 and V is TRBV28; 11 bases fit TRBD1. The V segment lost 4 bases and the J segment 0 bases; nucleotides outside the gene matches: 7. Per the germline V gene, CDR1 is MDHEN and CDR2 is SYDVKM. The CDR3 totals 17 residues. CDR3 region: CASSSRDRGEANYGYTF. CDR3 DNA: TGTGCCAGCAGTTCCCGGGACAGGGGGGAAGCTAACTATGGCTACACCTTC.

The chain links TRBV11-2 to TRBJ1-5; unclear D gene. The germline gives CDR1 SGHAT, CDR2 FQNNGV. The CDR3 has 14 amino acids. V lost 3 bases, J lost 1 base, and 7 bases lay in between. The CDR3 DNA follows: TGTGCCAGCAGCTTGAGCGGGAGCAATCAGCCCCAGCATTTT. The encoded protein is CASSLSGSNQPQHF.

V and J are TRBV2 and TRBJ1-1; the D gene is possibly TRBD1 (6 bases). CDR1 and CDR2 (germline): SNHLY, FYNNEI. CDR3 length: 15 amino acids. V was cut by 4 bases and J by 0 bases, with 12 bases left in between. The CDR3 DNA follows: TGTGCCAGCAGTGGTAGGACAGTACTGAACACTGAAGCTTTCTTT. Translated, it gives CASSGRTVLNTEAFF.

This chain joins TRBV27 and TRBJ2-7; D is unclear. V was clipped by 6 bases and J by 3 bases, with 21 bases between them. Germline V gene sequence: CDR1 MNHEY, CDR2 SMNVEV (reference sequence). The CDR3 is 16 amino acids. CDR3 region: CASSFNLGVRVYEQYF. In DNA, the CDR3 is TGTGCCAGCAGCTTCAACCTGGGTGTTCGGGTCTACGAGCAGTACTTC.

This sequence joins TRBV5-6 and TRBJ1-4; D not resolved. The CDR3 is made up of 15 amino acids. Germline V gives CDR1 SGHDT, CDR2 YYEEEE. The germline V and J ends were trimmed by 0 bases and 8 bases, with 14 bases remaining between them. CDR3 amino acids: CASSLARGRAEKLFF. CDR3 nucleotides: TGTGCCAGCAGCTTGGCCCGTGGGCGGGCAGAAAAACTGTTTTTT.

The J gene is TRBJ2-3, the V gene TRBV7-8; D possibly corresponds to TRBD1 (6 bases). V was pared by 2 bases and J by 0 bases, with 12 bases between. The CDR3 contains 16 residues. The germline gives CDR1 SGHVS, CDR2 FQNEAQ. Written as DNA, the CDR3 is TGTGCCAGCAGCTTACTGCAGGGGCCGAGCACAGATACGCAGTATTTT. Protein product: CASSLLQGPSTDTQYF.